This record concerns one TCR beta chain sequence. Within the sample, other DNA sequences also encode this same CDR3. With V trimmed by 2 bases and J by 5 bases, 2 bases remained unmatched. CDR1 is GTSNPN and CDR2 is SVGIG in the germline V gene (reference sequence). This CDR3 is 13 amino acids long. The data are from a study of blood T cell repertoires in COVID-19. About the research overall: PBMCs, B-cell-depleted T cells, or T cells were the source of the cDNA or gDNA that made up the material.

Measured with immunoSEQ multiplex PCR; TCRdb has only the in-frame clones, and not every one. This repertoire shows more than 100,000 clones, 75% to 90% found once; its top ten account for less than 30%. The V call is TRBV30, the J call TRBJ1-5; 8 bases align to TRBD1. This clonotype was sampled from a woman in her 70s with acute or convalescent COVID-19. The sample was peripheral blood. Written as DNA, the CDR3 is TGTGCCTGGAGTCAACAGGGGGATCAGCCCCAGCATTTT. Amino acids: CAWSQQGDQPQHF.